This record covers a single TCR beta chain. The target antigen is unknown. This sample is part of a study of T cell repertoires in cytomegalovirus infection. On the study more broadly: CMV epitopes in the study were HLA-C-restricted (recently identified) and HLA-B-restricted (well studied). Matching HLA type and CMV infection were both indicated by public TCR beta signatures.

CDR3 length: 13 residues. From germline, CDR1 is SEHNR and CDR2 FQNEAQ (reference sequence). V was shortened by 4 bases and J by 4 bases, with 10 bases between the two germline ends. MiXCR, run by TCRdb on the reads, gives a single entry per CDR3 protein. The repertoire has 200,000 to 250,000 distinct CDR3 sequences, 35% to 40% of them found once; the top ten carry more than 50%. General observations from the study: Dominant in the ex vivo response were TCR beta clonotypes restricted by HLA-C and specific for CMV. Identification of carriers of CMV plus the relevant HLA was performed using cumulative public TCR beta family frequency.

The V and J genes are TRBV7-9 and TRBJ1-2, with D hard to call. The source of this sequence is a human donor in good health (CMV status not recorded). Some clones in this sample may be carry-over from other donors' samples. Sample: CD8+ T cells from cultured PBMCs, taken from culture after CMV antigen stimulation. In DNA, the CDR3 is TGTGCCAGCAGCTCGGACGCTATCTATGGCTACACCTTC. It translates to CASSSDAIYGYTF. Variable domain in full (rest from reference TRBV7-9 and TRBJ1-2): DTGVSQNPRHKITKRGQNVTFRCDPISEHNRLYWYRQTLGQGPEFLTYFQNEAQLEKSRLLSDRFSAERPKGSFSTLEIQRTEQGDSAMYLCASSSDAIYGYTFGSGTRLTVV.